A selection of T cell receptor beta chains follows, all from one sample in a study of blood T cell repertoires in COVID-19. The repertoire was sequenced with immunoSEQ multiplex PCR; TCRdb's copy has only in-frame clones and lacks some. The data hold about 200,000 clones, with around 87% observed a single time. Specimen: peripheral blood. The receptors here all came from a man in his sixties who had recovered from COVID-19. The CDR3 runs from the conserved cysteine through the conserved F or W. A D gene is named only where the DNA matches it firmly. The size of a clone is reported for some rows only, either as once, few or many, or as a class for expanded clones.

J,size,V,D,CDR3,DNA
TRBJ1-5,NA,TRBV2,TRBD1,CASSLQGNSNQPQHF,TGTGCCAGCAGTTTACAGGGGAATAGCAATCAGCCCCAGCATTTT
TRBJ2-7,once,TRBV5-1,NA,CASRREIGGYEQYF,TGCGCCAGCAGGCGGGAGATAGGGGGCTACGAGCAGTACTTC
TRBJ1-2,once,TRBV6-5,TRBD1,CASSPDRAYGYTF,TGTGCCAGCAGTCCTGACAGGGCCTATGGCTACACCTTC
TRBJ1-2,NA,TRBV10-3,TRBD1,CAISVNRDRGSLSYGYTF,TGTGCCATCAGTGTGAACCGGGACAGGGGTTCGCTAAGCTATGGCTACACCTTC
TRBJ2-7,NA,TRBV30,NA,CAWMPGGQLEQYF,TGTGCCTGGATGCCTGGGGGACAACTCGAGCAGTACTTC
TRBJ2-6,NA,TRBV18,TRBD1,CASSPTGTGANVLTF,TGTGCCAGCTCACCGACAGGGACTGGGGCCAACGTCCTGACTTTC
TRBJ1-4,few,TRBV7-9,TRBD1,CASSTGRGRGREKLFF,TGTGCCAGCAGCACGGGCAGGGGGCGCGGGAGAGAAAAACTGTTTTTT
TRBJ2-1,NA,TRBV28,TRBD1,CASLPGQGPSYNEQFF,TGTGCCAGCCTTCCCGGACAGGGGCCTTCCTACAATGAGCAGTTCTTC
TRBJ2-3,NA,TRBV6-1,NA,CASSDIRAFGSDTQYF,TGTGCCAGCAGTGACATCAGGGCCTTCGGGTCAGATACGCAGTATTTT
TRBJ1-2,NA,TRBV28,TRBD1,CASSPTRRDRALYGYTF,TGTGCCAGCAGTCCTACACGCCGGGACAGGGCGCTCTATGGCTACACCTTC
TRBJ1-1,few,TRBV6-5,TRBD1,CASRRKGANTEAFF,TGTGCCAGCAGACGCAAGGGGGCGAACACTGAAGCTTTCTTT
TRBJ2-2,NA,TRBV3-1/TRBV3-2,TRBD2,CASSQDRLAGKAGELFF,TGTGCCAGCAGCCAAGATCGACTAGCGGGGAAGGCCGGGGAGCTGTTTTTT
TRBJ1-1,once,TRBV6-1,NA,CASSESDTSPKAFF,TGTGCCAGCAGTGAATCCGACACGTCCCCCAAAGCTTTCTTT
TRBJ1-1,NA,TRBV7-3,TRBD1,CASSEQGAGAEAFF,TGTGCCAGCAGCGAACAGGGGGCAGGAGCTGAAGCTTTCTTT
TRBJ2-7,NA,TRBV5-4,TRBD2,CASSLAGTRNYEQYF,TGTGCCAGCAGCTTGGCCGGGACTAGGAACTACGAGCAGTACTTC
TRBJ2-3,NA,TRBV6-2/TRBV6-3,TRBD2,CASSRPSGGTDTQYF,TGTGCCAGCAGCCGCCCTAGCGGGGGCACAGATACGCAGTATTTT
TRBJ1-1,NA,TRBV7-9,NA,CASSLLGRTEAFF,TGTGCCAGCAGCTTATTAGGGAGGACTGAAGCTTTCTTT
TRBJ2-1,NA,TRBV28,TRBD2,CASSLAGGPSNEQFF,TGTGCCAGCAGTTTGGCGGGGGGGCCGAGCAATGAGCAGTTCTTC
TRBJ2-1,NA,TRBV28,NA,CASSLVANEQFF,TGTGCCAGCAGTTTGGTCGCGAACGAGCAGTTCTTC
TRBJ2-7,NA,TRBV5-1,NA,CASSLDGTLPYEQYF,TGCGCCAGCAGCTTGGACGGGACACTCCCCTACGAGCAGTACTTC
TRBJ2-5,NA,TRBV11-2,NA,CASSLVPGRGYGETQYF,TGTGCCAGCAGCTTAGTTCCCGGCAGGGGATATGGAGAGACCCAGTACTTC
TRBJ1-3,NA,TRBV5-6,NA,CASSPRTLNGNTIYF,TGTGCCAGCAGCCCCCGGACTCTGAACGGAAACACCATATATTTT
TRBJ1-2,NA,TRBV28,NA,CASSRGSYGYTF,TGTGCCAGCAGTCGCGGGTCTTATGGCTACACCTTC
TRBJ1-1,NA,TRBV2,NA,CASRGHLNTEAFF,TGTGCCAGCAGGGGACATCTGAACACTGAAGCTTTCTTT
TRBJ2-4,NA,TRBV7-8,TRBD2,CASSLDAGGVAKNIQYF,TGTGCCAGCAGCTTAGACGCGGGAGGGGTAGCCAAAAACATTCAGTACTTC
TRBJ2-1,NA,TRBV20-1,NA,CSAAQGYEQFF,TGCAGTGCTGCGCAGGGGTATGAGCAGTTCTTC
TRBJ1-5,NA,TRBV6-4,TRBD1,CASSEGGLSNQPQHF,TGTGCCAGCAGTGAAGGGGGCCTTAGCAATCAGCCCCAGCATTTT
TRBJ2-5,NA,TRBV9,TRBD2,CASSVTSAQETQYF,TGTGCCAGCAGCGTGACTAGCGCCCAAGAGACCCAGTACTTC
TRBJ2-6,NA,TRBV6-1,NA,CASSEARGSAGANVLTF,TGTGCCAGCAGTGAAGCGCGAGGCTCAGCAGGGGCCAACGTCCTGACTTTC
TRBJ1-6,NA,TRBV10-3,NA,CAISASGGGGYNSPLHF,TGTGCCATCAGTGCCTCGGGAGGGGGAGGCTATAATTCACCCCTCCACTTT
TRBJ2-1,NA,TRBV3-1/TRBV3-2,TRBD2,CASSSWTSGTGNEQFF,TGTGCCAGCAGCTCATGGACTAGCGGAACGGGGAATGAGCAGTTCTTC
TRBJ2-7,NA,TRBV7-3,TRBD2,CASSPRAPGLGLYEQYF,TGTGCCAGCAGCCCACGGGCTCCGGGACTAGGTCTGTACGAGCAGTACTTC
TRBJ2-1,NA,TRBV19,TRBD1,CASSTGTGVFSRNEQFF,TGTGCCAGTAGTACCGGGACAGGGGTATTTAGTAGGAATGAGCAGTTCTTC
TRBJ1-4,NA,TRBV3-1/TRBV3-2,TRBD1,CASSHPRGQDEKLFF,TGTGCCAGCAGCCATCCCAGGGGGCAAGATGAAAAACTGTTTTTT
TRBJ2-7,NA,TRBV30,NA,CACGKGVGEQYF,TGTGCCTGTGGAAAGGGGGTCGGCGAGCAGTACTTC
TRBJ2-2,NA,TRBV10-1,TRBD2,CASTGGGEGTGELFF,TGCGCCAGCACCGGCGGCGGGGAGGGAACTGGGGAGCTGTTTTTT
TRBJ2-1,few,TRBV6-2/TRBV6-3,NA,CASSSTASSYNEQFF,TGTGCCAGCAGTTCGACTGCTAGCTCCTACAATGAGCAGTTCTTC
TRBJ2-3,NA,TRBV3-1/TRBV3-2,TRBD2,CASSAWTSGGGLDTQYF,TGTGCCAGCAGCGCCTGGACTAGCGGGGGGGGCTTGGATACGCAGTATTTT
TRBJ2-7,NA,TRBV28,NA,CASSEFRVSGEQYF,TGTGCCAGCAGTGAGTTCAGGGTGTCGGGCGAGCAGTACTTC
TRBJ2-3,NA,TRBV7-2,TRBD1,CASSPRTGGFGADTQYF,TGTGCCAGCAGCCCCCGGACAGGGGGCTTTGGCGCAGATACGCAGTATTTT